This is a list of T cell receptor beta chains from one sample in a study of control samples from healthy donors and cancer patients. Assay: immunoSEQ multiplex PCR; the TCRdb copy retains only in-frame clones and omits some. Among roughly 88,000 clones, more than 85% were seen once, and the ten largest hold 0.92%. The material sequenced was blood. These receptors originate from a woman aged 25 to 39 in good health. CDR3s include the opening cysteine and the closing phenylalanine or tryptophan. Each record gives: V gene, CDR3 length, J gene, D gene, clone size, CDR3 protein, CDR3 DNA. The D gene is left open where the match is weak. Not every row has a clone size; where given, it reads once, few, many or a size class.

v_gene: TRBV6-5
len: 15
j_gene: TRBJ2-3
d_gene: TRBD2
abundance: many
CDR3aa: CASSFGLGGTDTQYF
CDR3nt: TGTGCCAGCAGTTTCGGACTAGGGGGCACAGATACGCAGTATTTT

v_gene: TRBV7-2
len: 15
j_gene: TRBJ2-1
d_gene: TRBD2
abundance: -
CDR3aa: CASSLVAGGGNEQFF
CDR3nt: TGTGCCAGCAGCTTAGTGGCGGGAGGGGGTAATGAGCAGTTCTTC

v_gene: TRBV19
len: 14
j_gene: TRBJ2-7
d_gene: TRBD2
abundance: -
CDR3aa: CASSRAGGSSEQYF
CDR3nt: TGTGCCAGTAGTCGCGCGGGAGGGTCTAGCGAGCAGTACTTC

v_gene: TRBV7-6
len: 17
j_gene: TRBJ1-6
d_gene: -
abundance: -
CDR3aa: CASSTRSASSSNSPLHF
CDR3nt: TGTGCCAGCAGCACCAGATCTGCCAGTTCCTCTAATTCACCCCTCCACTTT

v_gene: TRBV10-1
len: 15
j_gene: TRBJ2-5
d_gene: TRBD2
abundance: -
CDR3aa: CASSNSGGGQETQYF
CDR3nt: TGCGCCAGCAGTAACAGCGGGGGGGGTCAAGAGACCCAGTACTTC

v_gene: TRBV2
len: 12
j_gene: TRBJ1-1
d_gene: -
abundance: -
CDR3aa: CASSWTPDGAFF
CDR3nt: TGTGCCAGCAGTTGGACCCCAGATGGAGCTTTCTTT

v_gene: TRBV14
len: 15
j_gene: TRBJ1-1
d_gene: -
abundance: -
CDR3aa: CASSRGRRALGEAFF
CDR3nt: TGTGCCAGCAGCCGAGGCCGCAGGGCATTGGGTGAAGCTTTCTTT

v_gene: TRBV11-2
len: 15
j_gene: TRBJ2-7
d_gene: -
abundance: -
CDR3aa: CASSLEVGLSYEQYF
CDR3nt: TGTGCCAGCAGCTTAGAGGTAGGGCTAAGTTACGAGCAGTACTTC

v_gene: TRBV10-2
len: 12
j_gene: TRBJ1-2
d_gene: -
abundance: -
CDR3aa: CASSDRDYGYTF
CDR3nt: TGCGCCAGCAGTGACAGGGACTATGGCTACACCTTC

v_gene: TRBV5-8
len: 16
j_gene: TRBJ1-3
d_gene: -
abundance: -
CDR3aa: CASSTGLLSSGNTIYF
CDR3nt: TGTGCCAGCAGCACGGGGCTACTTAGCTCTGGAAACACCATATATTTT

v_gene: TRBV4-1
len: 16
j_gene: TRBJ1-5
d_gene: -
abundance: -
CDR3aa: CASSLPSGDSNQPQHF
CDR3nt: TGCGCCAGCAGCCTTCCGTCGGGGGATAGCAATCAGCCCCAGCATTTT

v_gene: TRBV5-1
len: 14
j_gene: TRBJ2-1
d_gene: -
abundance: -
CDR3aa: CASSTGDGNNEQFF
CDR3nt: TGCGCCAGCAGCACCGGGGACGGAAACAATGAGCAGTTCTTC

v_gene: TRBV7-2
len: 15
j_gene: TRBJ2-7
d_gene: TRBD2
abundance: once
CDR3aa: CASSLGLAVSYEQYF
CDR3nt: TGTGCCAGCAGCTTAGGGCTAGCGGTCTCCTACGAGCAGTACTTC

v_gene: TRBV28
len: 15
j_gene: TRBJ1-5
d_gene: -
abundance: -
CDR3aa: CASSMLTGSNQPQHF
CDR3nt: TGTGCCAGCAGTATGCTGACTGGAAGCAATCAGCCCCAGCATTTT

v_gene: TRBV10-1
len: 13
j_gene: TRBJ2-1
d_gene: -
abundance: -
CDR3aa: CASKGSPTGTQFF
CDR3nt: TGCGCCAGCAAAGGTTCTCCCACGGGTACGCAGTTCTTC

v_gene: TRBV27
len: 19
j_gene: TRBJ1-5
d_gene: -
abundance: -
CDR3aa: CASSLQGWGGGFSNQPQHF
CDR3nt: TGTGCCAGCAGTTTACAGGGGTGGGGGGGAGGTTTCAGCAATCAGCCCCAGCATTTT

v_gene: TRBV30
len: 13
j_gene: TRBJ1-5
d_gene: -
abundance: -
CDR3aa: CAWSAGSNQPQHF
CDR3nt: TGTGCCTGGAGTGCAGGTAGCAATCAGCCCCAGCATTTT

v_gene: TRBV6-6
len: 17
j_gene: TRBJ1-5
d_gene: -
abundance: -
CDR3aa: CASRRKGGTGLYQPQHF
CDR3nt: TGTGCCAGCAGACGAAAGGGGGGTACAGGCTTATATCAGCCCCAGCATTTT

v_gene: TRBV27
len: 13
j_gene: TRBJ1-5
d_gene: -
abundance: -
CDR3aa: CASSGGGNQPQHF
CDR3nt: TGTGCCAGTTCGGGGGGCGGCAATCAGCCCCAGCATTTT

v_gene: TRBV9
len: 16
j_gene: TRBJ1-3
d_gene: -
abundance: -
CDR3aa: CASSVEQTPSGNTIYF
CDR3nt: TGTGCCAGCAGCGTAGAACAGACCCCCTCTGGAAACACCATATATTTT

v_gene: TRBV7-2
len: 15
j_gene: TRBJ1-2
d_gene: -
abundance: -
CDR3aa: CASSLDLRGNYGYTF
CDR3nt: TGTGCCAGCAGCTTAGATTTGAGGGGGAACTATGGCTACACCTTC

v_gene: TRBV7-3
len: 13
j_gene: TRBJ1-1
d_gene: TRBD1
abundance: -
CDR3aa: CASSVIGGEGAFF
CDR3nt: TGTGCCAGCAGCGTCATAGGGGGCGAAGGAGCTTTCTTT

v_gene: TRBV19
len: 14
j_gene: TRBJ1-4
d_gene: TRBD1
abundance: -
CDR3aa: CASSIMTGGEKLFF
CDR3nt: TGTGCCAGTAGTATCATGACAGGGGGTGAAAAACTGTTTTTT

v_gene: TRBV9
len: 15
j_gene: TRBJ1-6
d_gene: TRBD1
abundance: -
CDR3aa: CASSVGQGKWSPLHF
CDR3nt: TGTGCCAGCAGCGTAGGACAGGGAAAGTGGTCACCCCTCCACTTT

v_gene: TRBV28
len: 14
j_gene: TRBJ2-7
d_gene: -
abundance: -
CDR3aa: CASSGGRQSYEQYF
CDR3nt: TGTGCCAGTTCCGGGGGCCGTCAATCCTACGAGCAGTACTTC

v_gene: TRBV19
len: 13
j_gene: TRBJ1-2
d_gene: TRBD1
abundance: -
CDR3aa: CATQDRGLRGYTF
CDR3nt: TGTGCCACCCAGGACAGGGGGCTTCGTGGCTACACCTTC

v_gene: TRBV3-1/TRBV3-2
len: 15
j_gene: TRBJ2-3
d_gene: TRBD1
abundance: -
CDR3aa: CASSPGGSRTDTQYF
CDR3nt: TGTGCCAGCAGCCCAGGGGGCTCGCGCACAGATACGCAGTATTTT

v_gene: TRBV18
len: 13
j_gene: TRBJ2-7
d_gene: -
abundance: -
CDR3aa: CASSPGMADEQYF
CDR3nt: TGTGCCAGCTCACCGGGCATGGCGGACGAGCAGTACTTC

v_gene: TRBV7-8
len: 15
j_gene: TRBJ1-2
d_gene: TRBD1
abundance: -
CDR3aa: CASSLSGGLSYGYTF
CDR3nt: TGTGCCAGCAGCTTATCAGGGGGCCTTTCGTATGGCTACACCTTC

v_gene: TRBV6-5
len: 14
j_gene: TRBJ2-1
d_gene: -
abundance: -
CDR3aa: CASRDPLEYNEQFF
CDR3nt: TGTGCCAGCAGGGATCCCCTAGAATACAATGAGCAGTTCTTC

v_gene: TRBV3-1/TRBV3-2
len: 14
j_gene: TRBJ1-1
d_gene: -
abundance: -
CDR3aa: CASSHTQGNTEAFF
CDR3nt: TGTGCCAGCAGCCATACACAGGGGAACACTGAAGCTTTCTTT

v_gene: TRBV5-4
len: 15
j_gene: TRBJ1-1
d_gene: -
abundance: few
CDR3aa: CASSNGAYGNTEAFF
CDR3nt: TGTGCCAGCAGCAACGGGGCGTACGGGAACACTGAAGCTTTCTTT

v_gene: TRBV21-1
len: 16
j_gene: TRBJ2-1
d_gene: -
abundance: -
CDR3aa: CASTVPSGRSYNEQFF
CDR3nt: TGTGCCAGCACCGTACCGAGCGGGCGCTCCTACAATGAGCAGTTCTTC

v_gene: TRBV5-1
len: 13
j_gene: TRBJ2-2
d_gene: -
abundance: -
CDR3aa: CASREQNTGELFF
CDR3nt: TGCGCCAGCAGGGAACAGAACACCGGGGAGCTGTTTTTT

v_gene: TRBV2
len: 13
j_gene: TRBJ2-5
d_gene: -
abundance: -
CDR3aa: CASTRTRSETQYF
CDR3nt: TGTGCCAGCACCCGGACCAGGAGTGAGACCCAGTACTTC

v_gene: TRBV6-4
len: 14
j_gene: TRBJ1-1
d_gene: TRBD1
abundance: -
CDR3aa: CASRGDRENTEAFF
CDR3nt: TGTGCCAGCAGGGGGGACAGGGAGAACACTGAAGCTTTCTTT

v_gene: TRBV19
len: 15
j_gene: TRBJ2-7
d_gene: -
abundance: -
CDR3aa: CASSIGRPLPYEQYF
CDR3nt: TGTGCCAGTAGTATAGGCAGACCACTCCCCTACGAGCAGTACTTC